Below, one T cell receptor (beta chain) is given with its context. Its antigen is currently unknown. This record comes from a study of cytomegalovirus exposure and HLA in healthy donors. Findings and limits, study-wide: A few chains linked to CMV were shown in vitro to be specific for CMV antigens. A later analysis by the authors found several of the most significant clusters apparently linked to common viral pathogens.

Germline assignment: CDR1 SGHVS and CDR2 FQNEAQ. V was trimmed by 2 bases and J by 5 bases, leaving 9 bases between them. The CDR3 totals 13 residues. Primers: 60 Vbeta forward and 13 Jbeta reverse. Sequencing was performed with immunoSEQ multiplex PCR; in TCRdb, only in-frame clones are kept and a portion is missing. The table lists roughly 100,000 clones, around 63% of them singletons. V usage is TRBV7-8 and J usage is TRBJ1-1; D is perhaps TRBD1 (5 bases). The specimen sequenced was PBMCs. This TCR was recovered from a man aged 30 to 45 in good health and CMV-seronegative. Written as DNA, the CDR3 is TGTGCCAGCAGCTTACAGGGTTCGACTGAAGCTTTCTTT. This codes for CASSLQGSTEAFF. The full variable domain, with the rest looked up from reference TRBV7-8 and TRBJ1-1, is GAGVSQSPRYKVAKRGQDVALRCDPISGHVSLFWYQQALGQGPEFLTYFQNEAQLDKSGLPSDRFFAERPEGSVSTLKIQRTQQEDSAVYLCASSLQGSTEAFFGQGTRLTVV.